This T cell receptor (beta chain) emerged from a study of PD-L1 blockade in urothelial cancer. Overall study: Atezolizumab, begun by patients in the mid-2010s, was given at 1,200 mg intravenously every 3 weeks.

Patients in the study were battling locally advanced or metastatic urothelial carcinoma. Using immunoSEQ multiplex PCR, the repertoire was profiled, and TCRdb retains in-frame clones only, with some absent. The sample yields fewer than 25,000 clones, roughly 85% seen once. This sequence was found in a man aged 50 or older with urothelial cancer. The material sequenced was PBMCs, taken around atezolizumab (anti-PD-L1) treatment.

Here the CDR3 DNA reads TGCGCCAGCAGCGCCACCTATGGGGGCCTAGAGACCCAGTACTTC. This codes for CASSATYGGLETQYF. The chain carries TRBV5-1 and TRBJ2-5; possible D gene TRBD1, 6 bases. The CDR3 is 15 amino acids. The V gene lost 4 bases and the J gene lost 4 bases, with 17 bases spanning the gap. Looked up from germline, CDR1 is SGHRS and CDR2 is YFSETQ.